This TCR beta chain was captured in a study of Graves' ophthalmopathy and Graves' hyperthyroidism. Trimming took 2 bases from V and 10 from J, leaving 12 bases between them. This CDR3 is built from 14 residues. The germline V gene encodes CDR1 MRHNA and CDR2 SNTAGT. The authors amplified TCR beta CDR3 regions from RNA transcripts. Second-round multiplex PCR came after first-round RT-PCR with HTBI primers. TCRdb itself ran the multiplex PCR reads through MiXCR, one entry per CDR3 protein. The sample lists roughly 51,000 distinct CDR3 sequences, over 40% seen once, with about 24% in the top ten. This clonotype was counted between two and nine times.

The chain recombines TRBV6-4 with TRBJ1-6; possible D gene TRBD1, 5 bases. This clonotype was obtained from an adult man with Graves' ophthalmopathy. Material for sequencing was peripheral blood. The CDR3 sequence: CASSDGGPSSPLHF. CDR3 coding DNA: TGTGCCAGCAGTGACGGGGGACCGAGCTCACCCCTCCACTTT.